The 5 T cell receptor beta chains presented below share a single source sample, sequenced in a study of cytomegalovirus exposure and HLA in healthy donors. Libraries were prepared by immunoSEQ multiplex PCR; TCRdb keeps only in-frame clonotypes and omits some of them. The sample comprises 130,000 or so clones, around nine tenths of which are singletons, and 3% to 4% rests with the top ten. The specimen was PBMCs. The origin of the receptors is a man aged 30 to 45 in good health and CMV-seronegative.

The chain joins TRBV5-1 to TRBJ1-1, with D maybe TRBD1 (6 bases). The CDR3 is made up of 14 amino acids. V shed 0 bases and J shed 3 bases, with 9 bases lying between them. Germline CDR1 SGHRS, CDR2 YFSETQ. The CDR3 DNA sequence: TGCGCCAGCAGCTTGGACAGGGTTTACACTGAAGCTTTCTTT. It is translated as CASSLDRVYTEAFF.

CDR3 amino acids: CASSMTGAYEQYF. Written as DNA, the CDR3 is TGTGCCAGCAGTATGACAGGGGCCTACGAGCAGTACTTC. The chain recombines TRBV6-1 with TRBJ2-7, with TRBD1 identical over 8 bases. The ends lost 5 bases at V and 2 bases at J; junction bases unmatched: 2. Germline CDR1 and CDR2: MNHNS and SASEGT. The CDR3 runs to 13 residues.

The J gene is TRBJ1-5, the V gene TRBV5-6; the match to TRBD1 covers 10 bases. Per the germline V gene, CDR1 is SGHDT and CDR2 is YYEEEE. V lost 4 bases and J lost 6; bases outside the gene matches: 7. There are 15 residues in the CDR3. CDR3 residues: CASSLGQGLVQPQHF. In DNA, the CDR3 is TGTGCCAGCAGCCTGGGACAGGGGTTAGTTCAGCCCCAGCATTTT.

The rearrangement joins TRBV27 to TRBJ2-7, with TRBD2 matching over 12 bases. In germline, CDR1 is MNHEY, CDR2 SMNVEV (reference sequence). V lost 2 bases to trimming and J lost 6 bases; unmatched junction nucleotides: 2. This CDR3 is built from 14 residues. As DNA, the CDR3 is TGTGCCAGCAGTTTAGGACTAGCGGGAAGCGAGCAGTACTTC. This gives the protein CASSLGLAGSEQYF.

The CDR3 here is CASSPGYEQYF. DNA for the CDR3: TGTGCCAGCAGCCCCGGGTACGAGCAGTACTTC. The genes are TRBV7-9 and TRBJ2-5; D is unresolved. TRBJ2-7 matches the DNA end more closely, so the J call is doubtful. This CDR3 has 11 amino acids. Germline V gene sequence: CDR1 SEHNR, CDR2 FQNEAQ (reference sequence).